Each of the 3 T cell receptor beta chains below was sequenced from the same sample in a study of spatial heterogeneity in lung cancer. Overall study findings and caveats: Tumor mutation count correlated with how many alpha and beta TCRs expanded intratumorally.

These receptors lack a known antigen. Indicated time point: sample taken at primary tumor resection. TCRdb reprocessed the 5' RACE reads with MiXCR, giving one entry per CDR3 protein. The table has 4,000 to 5,500 distinct CDR3 sequences, 9.5% to 15% seen once. This specimen was lung tumor tissue, taken at surgery. Receptors were obtained from a male donor with early-stage non-small cell lung cancer.

This clonotype is medium-sized (0.01 to 0.1%) within its sample. Because this beta chain is a stray read in a library intended to capture alpha chains, its abundance should not be given much weight. The V call is TRBV29-1, the J call TRBJ1-2, with a weak D call TRBD1 (5 bases). The CDR3 runs 11 residues. Trimming left V 7 bases short and J 7 bases short, with 13 bases between. From germline, CDR1 is SQVTM and CDR2 ANQGSEA. The CDR3 DNA reads TGCAGCGCTGATAGGGGATCTGGCTACACCTTC. Translated, it gives CSADRGSGYTF.

By share of the sample, this clonotype is medium-sized (0.01 to 0.1%). The library was built for alpha chains, so this beta chain is an off-target read and its size means little. This chain connects TRBV11-2 to TRBJ1-5; the D gene is possibly TRBD1 (6 bases). The germline CDR1 and CDR2 sequences are SGHAT and FQNNGV. CDR3 length: 13 residues. V lost 4 bases, J lost 7 bases, and 11 bases lay in between. CDR3 in amino acids: CASSSGTFQPQHF. The DNA of the CDR3 is TGTGCCAGCAGCTCCGGGACATTCCAGCCCCAGCATTTT.

This clonotype came up many times. Found in a library prepared for alpha chains, this beta chain is an off-target read, and its abundance has little meaning. The chain carries TRBV20-1 and TRBJ2-2, with D possibly matching TRBD2 (6 bases). The CDR3 has 14 residues. CDR1 is DFQATT and CDR2 is SNEGSKA in the germline V gene (reference sequence). V was clipped by 5 bases and J by 0 bases, with 10 bases between them. As DNA, the CDR3 is TGCAGTGCTTACGGGACTTCGAACACCGGGGAGCTGTTTTTT. Translation: CSAYGTSNTGELFF.